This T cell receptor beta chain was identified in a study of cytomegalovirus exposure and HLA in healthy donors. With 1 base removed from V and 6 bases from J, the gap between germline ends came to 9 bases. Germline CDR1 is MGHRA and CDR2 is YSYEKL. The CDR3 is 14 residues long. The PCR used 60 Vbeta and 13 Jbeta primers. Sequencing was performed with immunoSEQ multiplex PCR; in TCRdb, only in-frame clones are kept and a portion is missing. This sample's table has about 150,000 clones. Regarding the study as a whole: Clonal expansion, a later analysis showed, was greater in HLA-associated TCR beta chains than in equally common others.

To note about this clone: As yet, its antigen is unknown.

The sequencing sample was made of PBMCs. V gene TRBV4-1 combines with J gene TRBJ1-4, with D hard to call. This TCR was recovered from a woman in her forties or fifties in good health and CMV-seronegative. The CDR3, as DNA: TGCGCCAGCAGCCAAGGGGGAGGAGATGAAAAACTGTTTTTT. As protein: CASSQGGGDEKLFF.